Listed here are 6 T cell receptor beta chains from one sample, sequenced in a study of radiotherapy plus CTLA-4 blockade in lung cancer. Some clones are missing from TCRdb's copy, which holds only in-frame ones; the method was immunoSEQ multiplex PCR. This sample has some 70,000 clones, with roughly 85% found just once. Material: peripheral blood, obtained from a patient treated with radiotherapy plus ipilimumab. Every receptor here comes from a human donor with non-small cell lung cancer who had a complete response to radiotherapy plus ipilimumab.

The chain has TRBV29-1 and TRBJ1-1; perhaps TRBD1 as D (5 bases). In germline, CDR1 is SQVTM, CDR2 ANQGSEA. Trimming took off 7 bases at V and 0 bases at J, with 9 bases between the two ends. The CDR3 has 12 amino acids. CDR3 DNA sequence: TGCAGCGAGGGACCCCTGAACACTGAAGCTTTCTTT. Amino acid sequence: CSEGPLNTEAFF.

V usage is TRBV18 and J usage is TRBJ2-1; tentatively, D is TRBD1 or TRBD2 (7 bases each). The germline CDR1 and CDR2 sequences are KGHSH and LQKENI. With 3 bases removed from V and 7 bases from J, the gap between germline ends came to 16 bases. There are 15 residues in the CDR3. CDR3 bases: TGTGCCAGCTCACCGACGGGGAGGGGGCTGAATGAGCAGTTCTTC. Translation: CASSPTGRGLNEQFF.

V and J are TRBV5-4 and TRBJ1-2; D remains ambiguous. This CDR3 has 15 residues. The germline V gene has CDR1 SGHNT and CDR2 YYREEE (reference sequence). V was trimmed by 0 bases and J by 2 bases, leaving 11 bases between them. The CDR3 nucleotides read TGTGCCAGCAGCTTGGAGTCCAGGACCAACTATGGCTACACCTTC. Protein sequence: CASSLESRTNYGYTF.

This clone was detected only once. The V and J genes are TRBV5-1 and TRBJ1-1; no definite D call. This CDR3 is built from 15 residues. Trimming cost V 6 bases and J 8 bases, with 23 bases left between them. In germline, CDR1 is SGHRS, CDR2 YFSETQ. In DNA form, the CDR3 reads TGCGCCAGCAAACTTGGGATATCGCTTACCGAGGAAGCTTTCTTT. It encodes CASKLGISLTEEAFF.

This chain uses TRBV18 with TRBJ2-5, with unresolved D. Trimming pared 2 bases from V and 1 base from J, leaving 11 bases between. Looked up from germline, CDR1 is KGHSH and CDR2 is LQKENI. This CDR3 spans 15 amino acids. The CDR3 protein is CASSPEAGTQETQYF. The CDR3 DNA reads TGTGCCAGCTCACCAGAGGCAGGTACCCAAGAGACCCAGTACTTC.

The rearrangement uses TRBV5-1 and TRBJ2-3, with 7 bases lining up with TRBD1. The CDR3 is 16 residues long. Germline loops: CDR1 SGHRS, CDR2 YFSETQ. V dropped 2 bases and J dropped 2; count of bases not matched to a gene: 8. CDR3 nucleotide sequence: TGCGCCAGCAGCTTTCAGGGACAGCGAGTCACAGATACGCAGTATTTT. Translated: CASSFQGQRVTDTQYF.